A single sample gave rise to the 10 T cell receptor beta chains below, sequenced in a study of T cell repertoires in cytomegalovirus infection. The antigens for these receptors are not known. TCRdb itself ran the reads through MiXCR, one entry per CDR3 protein. The table records approximately 89,000 distinct CDR3 sequences, 20% to 30% of them present only once. The sequencing here drew on CD8+ T cells from cultured PBMCs, taken from culture after CMV antigen stimulation. The source of these receptors is a human donor in good health (CMV status not recorded). Some clones in this sample may be carry-over from other donors' samples.

This rearrangement joins TRBV18 to TRBJ2-7; 9 nucleotides align to TRBD1. V shed 6 bases and J 5 bases; nucleotides not matched to a gene: 8. The germline gives CDR1 KGHSH, CDR2 LQKENI. The CDR3 is 14 amino acids. The CDR3 bases are TGTGCCAGCTCTATACAGGGGGCTATAAACGAGCAGTACTTC. Translated: CASSIQGAINEQYF.

This clonotype occurred a few times. This chain uses TRBV6-4 with TRBJ2-7, with D unclear. Trimming cost V 10 bases and J 2 bases, with 9 bases left between them. From germline, CDR1 is MRHNA and CDR2 SNTAGT. This CDR3 is built from 11 residues. CDR3 loop: CAKATTYEQYF. The CDR3 DNA follows: TGTGCCAAGGCGACAACCTACGAGCAGTACTTC.

This clonotype was counted at least ten times. The chain couples TRBV24-1 to TRBJ2-1; 9 bases align to TRBD2. The germline V gene encodes CDR1 KGHDR and CDR2 SFDVKD. With 2 bases clipped from V and 7 bases from J, the junction kept 8 bases outside the gene matches. The CDR3 totals 16 residues. Here the CDR3 DNA reads TGTGCCACCAGTGATTCTCTAGCGGGAAGAGGGAATGAGCAGTTCTTC. Its translation: CATSDSLAGRGNEQFF.

This clonotype has just a few counts. This rearrangement joins TRBV6-2 or TRBV6-3 to TRBJ1-1; D gene unclear. This CDR3 comprises 13 residues. Looked up from germline, CDR1 is MNHEY and CDR2 is SVGEGT. V dropped 5 bases and J dropped 5 bases, with 12 bases sitting between them. CDR3 loop: CASSPTARTEAFF. CDR3 nucleotides: TGTGCCAGCAGTCCGACGGCGAGAACTGAAGCTTTCTTT.

The sample holds many counts of this clonotype. The chain employs TRBV12-3 or TRBV12-4 and TRBJ2-3, with a possible D match to TRBD2 (6 bases). This CDR3 is 16 amino acids long. Trimming removed 2 bases at V and 1 base at J, with 13 bases between. The CDR3 sequence is CASSLYGGEGTDTQYF. In nucleotides, the CDR3 is TGTGCCAGCAGTTTATATGGCGGGGAGGGCACAGATACGCAGTATTTT.

In its sample, this clonotype was seen a few times. This chain uses TRBV4-2 with TRBJ1-4, with 7 bases fitting TRBD1. CDR3 length equals 17 residues. The V and J ends lost 5 bases and 10 bases, in that order; junction bases with no gene match: 19. Germline loops: CDR1 LGHNA, CDR2 YNFKEQ. The CDR3 DNA reads as TGTGCCAGCAGCTATTCGGACAGGCGGTTTAGCAGAGGAAAACTGTTTTTT. Translation: CASSYSDRRFSRGKLFF.

The V call is TRBV5-6, the J call TRBJ2-7; D call uncertain. From germline, CDR1 is SGHDT and CDR2 YYEEEE. Deletions cut 0 bases from V and 5 bases from J, with 9 bases between. The CDR3 length is 13 residues. The CDR3 nucleotides read TGTGCCAGCAGCTTGGGGGCTAGGGACGAGCAGTACTTC. This gives the protein CASSLGARDEQYF.

In regard to this clonotype: At one end, the junction sequence differs from germline, possibly due to a read error. V is TRBV7-9 and J is TRBJ1-1; a possible D gene is TRBD1 (6 bases). Looked up from germline, CDR1 is SEHNR and CDR2 is FQNEAQ (reference sequence). The CDR3 covers 15 residues. DNA for the CDR3: TGTGCCAACAGCTCGGGGGGACAACCGAACACTGAAGCTTTCTTT. Amino acid sequence: CANSSGGQPNTEAFF.

The chain uses TRBV19 and TRBJ2-1; TRBD2 agrees at 11 bases. The CDR3 is 15 residues long. Trimming took 3 bases from V and 8 from J; bases not matched to a gene: 6. CDR1 is LNHDA, CDR2 SQIVND, per germline (reference sequence). Here the CDR3 DNA reads TGTGCCAGTAGTATTACTAGCGGGAGTGTGTATGAGCAGTTCTTC. It translates to CASSITSGSVYEQFF.

For this clonotype: A much larger clone differs by one base, so this may be a read error. J is TRBJ1-4 and V is TRBV6-6, with D possibly being TRBD1 (5 bases). V shed 7 bases and J shed 1 base, with 13 bases lying between them. The CDR3 runs to 15 residues. CDR1 and CDR2 from the germline V gene are MNHNY and SVGAGI (reference sequence). This CDR3 is CASTAGGITNEKLFF. Here the CDR3 DNA reads TGTGCCAGCACGGCCGGGGGTATAACTAATGAAAAACTGTTTTTT.